What follows are 29 T cell receptor beta chains derived from one specimen sequenced in a study of CD8 T cells in Susac syndrome. Reverse transcription used roughly 0.5 to 1 ug RNA and random hexamers. TCRdb re-called the immunoSEQ multiplex PCR reads through MiXCR, storing one row per CDR3 protein. The sample shows around 200,000 distinct CDR3 sequences, 90% to 95% of them seen only once. The sample was CD4+ T cells from PBMCs. These receptors all come from a human donor with Susac syndrome.

This rearrangement joins TRBV29-1 to TRBJ2-1, with 14 bases matching TRBD2. This CDR3 comprises 14 residues. Germline V gives CDR1 SQVTM, CDR2 ANQGSEA. The V gene end was trimmed by 6 bases and the J gene end by 8 bases; junction bases not matched to a gene: 6. The DNA of the CDR3 is TGCAGCGTAAGGACTAGCGGGAGGTTGGATGAGCAGTTCTTC. Protein product: CSVRTSGRLDEQFF.

V usage is TRBV18 and J usage is TRBJ2-4; D possibly uses TRBD1 or TRBD2 (5 bases each). The CDR3 is 12 amino acids. The V end lost 3 bases, the J end lost 8 bases, and 8 bases lay between the germline ends. Germline V gene sequence: CDR1 KGHSH, CDR2 LQKENI. The CDR3 DNA reads as TGTGCCAGCTCACCGGGGCGGGACATTCAGTACTTC. The encoded protein is CASSPGRDIQYF.

The chain carries TRBV6-6 and TRBJ1-4, with 7 bases that match TRBD1. Germline-derived CDR1 and CDR2 are MNHNY and SVGAGI (reference sequence). Germline trimming cut 8 bases from V and 6 bases from J; bases unmatched to any gene: 6. This CDR3 region has 13 residues. In nucleotides, the CDR3 is TGTGCCAGCGAGGGGGCGGGGGATGAAAAACTGTTTTTT. It yields the protein CASEGAGDEKLFF.

V usage is TRBV2 and J usage is TRBJ1-6, with 7 bases identical to TRBD1. This CDR3 is 13 amino acids long. In germline, CDR1 is SNHLY, CDR2 FYNNEI. V lost 6 bases and J lost 8; bases outside the gene matches: 4. DNA for the CDR3: TGTGCCAGCAGGGGGACAGTCTATTCACCCCTCCACTTT. Translated: CASRGTVYSPLHF. Using reference TRBV2 and TRBJ1-6 for the parts outside the CDR3, the full variable domain is EPEVTQTPSHQVTQMGQEVILRCVPISNHLYFYWYRQILGQKVEFLVSFYNNEISEKSEIFDDQFSVERPDGSNFTLKIRSTKLEDSAMYFCASRGTVYSPLHFGNGTRLTVT.

This chain uses TRBV20-1 with TRBJ2-7; 7 nucleotides align to TRBD2. CDR3 size: 13 residues. CDR1 DFQATT and CDR2 SNEGSKA come from the germline V gene (reference sequence). V lost 3 bases and J lost 7; bases outside the gene matches: 9. CDR3 DNA: TGCAGTGCTAGGACTAGCCATACCCGAGAGCAGTACTTC. It encodes CSARTSHTREQYF.

V is TRBV12-3 or TRBV12-4 and J is TRBJ2-1; D ambiguous. The CDR3 contains 16 residues. Trimming left V 5 bases short and J 2 bases short, with 16 bases between. Here the CDR3 reads CASSPPGNLAYNEQFF. Written as DNA, the CDR3 is TGTGCCAGCAGTCCGCCTGGAAACCTCGCCTACAATGAGCAGTTCTTC.

The chain is built from TRBV6-6 and TRBJ2-5; the match to TRBD2 covers 7 bases. Germline assignment: CDR1 MNHNY and CDR2 SVGAGI (reference sequence). Unmatched junction bases numbered 7, after V lost 4 bases and J lost 5 bases. This CDR3 is built from 14 residues. The CDR3 sequence: CASSSQRGGETQYF. The CDR3 bases are TGTGCCAGCAGTTCCCAGCGGGGAGGGGAGACCCAGTACTTC.

This rearrangement joins TRBV20-1 to TRBJ2-3; 13 bases map to TRBD2. This CDR3 region has 14 residues. V was clipped by 6 bases and J by 7 bases; unmatched bases: 7. Looked up from germline, CDR1 is DFQATT and CDR2 is SNEGSKA (reference sequence). This CDR3 is CSAKRTSGSYTQYF. DNA for the CDR3: TGCAGTGCCAAGAGGACTAGCGGGAGTTATACGCAGTATTTT.

This clonotype has just one count. The chain carries TRBV10-3 and TRBJ2-6; D is unclear. The V end lost 4 bases, the J end lost 2 bases, and 9 bases lay between the germline ends. CDR1 is ENHRY, CDR2 SYGVKD, per germline. The CDR3 has 15 residues. CDR3 DNA sequence: TGTGCCATCAGTGTAGGAGAGGCTGGGGCCAACGTCCTGACTTTC. This gives the protein CAISVGEAGANVLTF.

The chain links TRBV7-2 to TRBJ2-3, with 8 bases aligning to TRBD2. This CDR3 contains 14 residues. Unmatched junction bases numbered 4, after V lost 3 bases and J lost 5 bases. Germline V gives CDR1 SGHTA, CDR2 FQGNSA. The CDR3: CASSFAGGGDTQYF. The CDR3 DNA sequence: TGTGCCAGCAGCTTTGCGGGGGGAGGAGATACGCAGTATTTT.

The chain employs TRBV20-1 and TRBJ2-5; D is unresolved. Per germline, CDR1 DFQATT and CDR2 SNEGSKA (reference sequence). Trimming removed 1 base from V and 1 base from J, with 10 bases in between. The CDR3 length is 14 residues. The CDR3, as DNA: TGCAGTGCTAGAGCCTCAACCTCCCAAGAGACCCAGTACTTC. This translates into CSARASTSQETQYF.

The chain carries TRBV7-2 and TRBJ2-1; 9 bases are a match to TRBD2. The germline V gene has CDR1 SGHTA and CDR2 FQGNSA. V gave up 2 bases and J gave up 15 bases; unmatched junction bases: 11. This CDR3 contains 14 residues. CDR3 residues: CASSLYASREGRFF. The DNA for the CDR3 is TGTGCCAGCAGCTTATACGCGTCGCGGGAGGGACGGTTCTTC.

The V call is TRBV3-1, the J call TRBJ2-1; 11 bases fit TRBD2. Germline V gives CDR1 LGHDT, CDR2 YNNKEL (reference sequence). This CDR3 region has 18 residues. The V and J ends lost 0 bases and 4 bases, in that order; junction bases with no gene match: 8. Here the CDR3 reads CASSQDTGLAAQYNEQFF. In DNA, the CDR3 is TGTGCCAGCAGCCAAGATACGGGACTAGCGGCCCAATACAATGAGCAGTTCTTC.

This chain links TRBV18 with TRBJ2-6, with 12 nucleotides matching TRBD1. Germline CDR1 KGHSH, CDR2 LQKENI. V lost 4 bases to trimming and J lost 2 bases; unmatched junction nucleotides: 3. The CDR3 runs 17 residues. The CDR3 here is CASSQGTGGTGANVLTF. Here the CDR3 DNA reads TGTGCCAGCTCACAAGGGACAGGGGGCACTGGGGCCAACGTCCTGACTTTC.

The V gene is TRBV28, the J gene TRBJ2-7; TRBD1 might be the D (6 bases). V was clipped by 5 bases and J by 7 bases, with 15 bases between them. CDR1 is MDHEN and CDR2 is SYDVKM in the germline V gene. The CDR3 covers 13 residues. Written as DNA, the CDR3 is TGTGCCAGCAGTCTATACAGGGAAAGGGAGCAGTACTTC. Translation: CASSLYREREQYF.

The rearrangement joins TRBV28 to TRBJ2-3; 8 nucleotides agree with TRBD2. V gave up 7 bases and J gave up 6 bases; unmatched junction bases: 9. Germline-derived CDR1 and CDR2 are MDHEN and SYDVKM. There are 14 residues in the CDR3. The CDR3 region has the DNA TGTGCCAGCATTTCCGGACTAGCCTCCGATACGCAGTATTTT. As protein: CASISGLASDTQYF.

The CDR3 sequence: CAWSAGTGAYGYTF. The CDR3 region has the DNA TGTGCCTGGAGCGCCGGGACAGGGGCCTATGGCTACACCTTC. This chain joins TRBV30 and TRBJ1-2; 10 bases line up with TRBD1. The germline V gene has CDR1 GTSNPN and CDR2 SVGIG (reference sequence). After removal of 3 bases from V and 4 bases from J, the junction contained 5 bases not matched to a gene. The CDR3 covers 14 residues. The whole variable domain, filled in from reference TRBV30 and TRBJ1-2, reads SQTIHQWPATLVQPVGSPLSLECTVEGTSNPNLYWYRQAAGRGLQLLFYSVGIGQISSEVPQNLSASRPQDRQFILSSKKLLLSDSGFYLCAWSAGTGAYGYTFGSGTRLTVV.

The V call is TRBV20-1, the J call TRBJ1-5, with a weak D call TRBD1 (5 bases). V lost 3 bases to trimming and J lost 0 bases, with 9 bases between them. Germline V gene data show CDR1 as DFQATT and CDR2 as SNEGSKA (reference sequence). CDR3 length: 14 residues. CDR3 sequence: CSARGDSSNQPQHF. The CDR3 DNA sequence: TGCAGTGCTAGGGGAGACAGTAGCAATCAGCCCCAGCATTTT.

The chain uses TRBV20-1 and TRBJ1-2; TRBD1 matches 9 bases. CDR1 is DFQATT, CDR2 SNEGSKA, per germline (reference sequence). This CDR3 is 14 amino acids long. V shed 0 bases, J shed 8 bases, and the junction held 7 bases outside the gene matches. CDR3 in amino acids: CSARDPGQGNGYTF. The CDR3 nucleotides read TGCAGTGCTAGAGACCCGGGACAGGGAAACGGCTACACCTTC.

V usage is TRBV4-3 and J usage is TRBJ2-7; D is unresolved. Germline V gene data show CDR1 as LGHNA and CDR2 as YSLEER. The CDR3 totals 14 residues. V lost 4 bases and J lost 7, with 17 bases in between. DNA for the CDR3: TGCGCCAGCAGCCGGGCTTTGACTGTTTCTGAGCAGTACTTC. Its protein is CASSRALTVSEQYF.

Remarks on this clonotype: At one of its ends the junction is not consistent with the germline gene, which may arise from a read error. The rearrangement links TRBV6-6 to TRBJ1-1, with a weak D call TRBD1 (6 bases). Germline V gives CDR1 MNHNY, CDR2 SVGAGI (reference sequence). The CDR3 extends over 13 amino acids. Written as DNA, the CDR3 is TGTGCCAGCAGCCTCCAGGGGAACGCTGAAGCTTTCTTT. This gives the protein CASSLQGNAEAFF.

Only one count was recorded for this clonotype. The rearrangement joins TRBV5-1 to TRBJ1-1; D is uncertain. Trimming left V 0 bases short and J 3 bases short, with 9 bases between. This CDR3 spans 14 amino acids. Germline CDR1 SGHRS, CDR2 YFSETQ. CDR3 sequence: CASSLGVSDTEAFF. Here the CDR3 DNA reads TGCGCCAGCAGCTTGGGTGTGTCGGACACTGAAGCTTTCTTT.

The chain combines TRBV19 with TRBJ2-7; D may be TRBD2 (6 bases). The CDR3 has 14 residues. V was pared by 3 bases and J by 2 bases, with 11 bases between. Germline V lookup: CDR1 LNHDA, CDR2 SQIVND (reference sequence). CDR3 loop: CASSIGTPAYEQYF. As DNA, the CDR3 is TGTGCCAGTAGTATCGGGACTCCGGCCTACGAGCAGTACTTC.

V is TRBV6-5 and J is TRBJ2-7; D unclear. Germline V CDR1 and CDR2: MNHEY, SVGAGI. CDR3 size: 13 residues. Trimming left V 2 bases short and J 7 bases short, with 12 bases between. CDR3 coding DNA: TGTGCCAGCAGTTACAGCAAGGTAGGAGAGCAGTACTTC. This translates into CASSYSKVGEQYF.

The chain joins TRBV20-1 to TRBJ2-5, with 9 positions matching TRBD2. J was trimmed by 4 bases and V by 4 bases; bases with no gene match: 7. CDR3 length equals 14 residues. Germline CDR1 DFQATT, CDR2 SNEGSKA (reference sequence). Here the CDR3 DNA reads TGCAGTGCTACTAGCGGGAAGGGGGGAGAGACCCAGTACTTC. It specifies CSATSGKGGETQYF.

The chain uses TRBV28 and TRBJ2-7; 8 bases are a match to TRBD1. CDR3 size: 12 residues. The germline V gene has CDR1 MDHEN and CDR2 SYDVKM. The V gene end was trimmed by 8 bases and the J gene end by 8 bases; junction bases not matched to a gene: 8. CDR3 in amino acids: CASRGQENQQYF. The CDR3 DNA sequence: TGTGCCAGCCGGGGACAGGAAAACCAGCAGTACTTC.

The V and J genes are TRBV5-1 and TRBJ2-6; D is undetermined. CDR1 and CDR2 (germline): SGHRS, YFSETQ. Trimming cost V 7 bases and J 0 bases, with 11 bases left between them. CDR3 length: 15 residues. The CDR3 loop is CASRDISSGANVLTF. In nucleotides, the CDR3 is TGCGCCAGCCGTGACATAAGCTCTGGGGCCAACGTCCTGACTTTC.

This chain joins TRBV6-2 or TRBV6-3 and TRBJ2-1; 7 bases are a match to TRBD2. Germline-derived CDR1 and CDR2 are MNHEY and SVGEGT. The CDR3 sequence is 12 residues long. Unmatched junction bases numbered 2, after V lost 4 bases and J lost 8 bases. The CDR3 protein is CASSSSGDEQFF. CDR3 bases: TGTGCCAGCAGTTCCAGCGGGGATGAGCAGTTCTTC.

This chain uses TRBV30 with TRBJ1-4, with a tentative D call TRBD1 (5 bases). This CDR3 contains 13 residues. Germline-derived CDR1 and CDR2 are GTSNPN and SVGIG (reference sequence). The ends were cut back, 6 bases at V and 5 bases at J, with 13 bases in the middle. The CDR3 nucleotides are TGTGCCTGTGACAGAATTCCAAATGAAAAACTGTTTTTT. It specifies CACDRIPNEKLFF.